This passage covers 24 T cell receptor beta chains from one sample sequenced in a study of blood T cell repertoires in COVID-19. Here immunoSEQ multiplex PCR was the method, and the copy in TCRdb shows in-frame clones only, minus some. The repertoire holds around 200,000 clones, 70% to 90% seen once, with 7.5% to 10% in the top ten. Sequencing was done on a sample of PBMCs or T cells enriched from blood (not recorded which). The receptors originated from a middle-aged man who had recovered from COVID-19.

Details on this clone: In the same sample, other DNA sequences code for this CDR3. This chain links TRBV4-1 with TRBJ1-5; D is ambiguous. The CDR3 has 13 residues. Germline lookup yields CDR1 MGHRA and CDR2 YSYEKL. V was pared by 0 bases and J by 6 bases, with 6 bases between. CDR3 loop: CASSQDRGQPQHF. The CDR3 DNA is TGCGCCAGCAGCCAAGATCGGGGTCAGCCCCAGCATTTT.

This clone was found once. The V call is TRBV4-2, the J call TRBJ2-1; tentatively, D is TRBD2 (5 bases). Germline values: CDR1 LGHNA, CDR2 YNFKEQ. V was clipped by 2 bases and J by 5 bases, with 13 bases between them. The CDR3 consists of 15 residues. The CDR3 bases are TGTGCCAGCAGCCAATCATCGGGATCCCACAATGAGCAGTTCTTC. Its translation: CASSQSSGSHNEQFF.

J is TRBJ2-1 and V is TRBV5-6, with 7 bases that match TRBD2. CDR3 length: 15 residues. Losses at the gene ends were 5 bases for V and 2 bases for J; bases not matched to a gene: 7. CDR1 SGHDT and CDR2 YYEEEE come from the germline V gene. The CDR3 loop is CASSPSGNPYNEQFF. The CDR3 DNA sequence: TGTGCCAGCAGTCCAAGCGGGAACCCCTACAATGAGCAGTTCTTC. Combining the CDR3 with reference TRBV5-6 and TRBJ2-1 gives the whole variable domain DAGVTQSPTHLIKTRGQQVTLRCSPKSGHDTVSWYQQALGQGPQFIFQYYEEEERQRGNFPDRFSGHQFPNYSSELNVNALLLGDSALYLCASSPSGNPYNEQFFGPGTRLTVL.

This sequence joins TRBV18 and TRBJ1-1; unclear D gene. The germline CDR1 and CDR2 sequences are KGHSH and LQKENI. The germline V and J ends were trimmed by 3 bases and 1 base, with 12 bases remaining between them. This CDR3 has 15 residues. CDR3 bases: TGTGCCAGCTCACCTAACAGTGCTGGGAACACTGAAGCTTTCTTT. This encodes CASSPNSAGNTEAFF.

The CDR3 spells CASSLNRGQDTQYF. The CDR3 region has the DNA TGCGCCAGCAGCTTGAACAGGGGGCAGGATACGCAGTATTTT. The chain joins TRBV5-1 to TRBJ2-3, with 9 bases identical to TRBD1. V gave up 1 base and J gave up 6 bases; unmatched junction bases: 3. CDR1 SGHRS and CDR2 YFSETQ come from the germline V gene. The CDR3 loop spans 14 amino acids.

The chain has TRBV7-9 and TRBJ1-2, with 7 bases that match TRBD1. This CDR3 comprises 15 residues. Germline V CDR1 and CDR2: SEHNR, FQNEAQ (reference sequence). The V segment lost 4 bases and the J segment 4 bases; nucleotides outside the gene matches: 9. For the CDR3, the DNA is TGTGCCAGCAGCTCCCGTCGACAGGGACTCTATGGCTACACCTTC. Encoded protein: CASSSRRQGLYGYTF.

This clone was seen only a few times. The genes are TRBV4-1 and TRBJ1-6; TRBD1 might be the D (5 bases). CDR3 length: 17 residues. The V and J ends lost 0 bases and 10 bases respectively, with 19 bases between them. Germline V CDR1 and CDR2: MGHRA, YSYEKL. Here the CDR3 reads CASSQESVVRAGSPLHF. For the CDR3, the DNA is TGCGCCAGCAGCCAAGAGTCGGTGGTCAGGGCTGGGTCACCCCTCCACTTT.

V is TRBV5-1 and J is TRBJ2-3, with a tentative D call TRBD2 (5 bases). In germline, CDR1 is SGHRS, CDR2 YFSETQ. The CDR3 runs 16 residues. The V gene lost 6 bases and the J gene lost 2 bases, with 19 bases spanning the gap. The DNA for the CDR3 is TGCGCCAGCAAACGGGGAAGCGCGGAGGTCACAGATACGCAGTATTTT. Residues: CASKRGSAEVTDTQYF.

Ten or more counts support this clone. This chain uses TRBV6-1 with TRBJ2-7; 12 bases agree with TRBD2. Germline loops: CDR1 MNHNS, CDR2 SASEGT. V trimming: 0 bases; J trimming: 6 bases; junction bases outside the gene matches: 6. This CDR3 is 16 amino acids long. This CDR3 is CASSEAWLAGGVEQYF. CDR3 DNA sequence: TGTGCCAGCAGTGAAGCTTGGCTAGCGGGAGGGGTCGAGCAGTACTTC.

A word on this clone: This sample includes further DNA sequences coding for the same CDR3. This chain links TRBV18 with TRBJ2-7, with 9 positions matching TRBD1. V gave up 6 bases and J gave up 2 bases; unmatched junction bases: 5. The CDR3 has 14 amino acids. Germline values: CDR1 KGHSH, CDR2 LQKENI. The CDR3 DNA is TGTGCCAGCTCTCCTCGGGACAGGGCCTACGAGCAGTACTTC. Protein: CASSPRDRAYEQYF. The full variable domain, its missing parts supplied by reference TRBV18 and TRBJ2-7, is NAGVMQNPRHLVRRRGQEARLRCSPMKGHSHVYWYRQLPEEGLKFMVYLQKENIIDESGMPKERFSAEFPKEGPSILRIQQVVRGDSAAYFCASSPRDRAYEQYFGPGTRLTVT.

The chain combines TRBV7-2 with TRBJ1-5, with a possible D match to TRBD1 (5 bases). Trimming took 3 bases from V and 3 from J, leaving 9 bases between them. Per germline, CDR1 SGHTA and CDR2 FQGNSA. The CDR3 is 14 amino acids. The CDR3 coding sequence is TGTGCCAGCAGCTTCTCGACAGCCAATCAGCCCCAGCATTTT. Its protein is CASSFSTANQPQHF.

The chain employs TRBV7-9 and TRBJ1-4; no clear D. Germline lookup yields CDR1 SEHNR and CDR2 FQNEAQ (reference sequence). V was cut by 3 bases and J by 6 bases, with 11 bases left in between. This CDR3 is 14 amino acids long. The CDR3 sequence: CASSLRAADEKLFF. The CDR3 DNA follows: TGTGCCAGCAGCTTGCGGGCGGCCGATGAAAAACTGTTTTTT.

The CDR3 spells CASSFQGSTGELFF. CDR3 sequence (DNA): TGTGCCAGCAGCTTCCAGGGGTCCACCGGGGAGCTGTTTTTT. The chain uses TRBV7-9 and TRBJ2-2, with D perhaps matching TRBD1 (6 bases). V was clipped by 3 bases and J by 4 bases, with 9 bases between them. CDR1 and CDR2 from the germline V gene are SEHNR and FQNEAQ (reference sequence). The CDR3 has 14 residues. The full variable domain, rest sourced from reference TRBV7-9 and TRBJ2-2, is DTGVSQNPRHKITKRGQNVTFRCDPISEHNRLYWYRQTLGQGPEFLTYFQNEAQLEKSRLLSDRFSAERPKGSFSTLEIQRTEQGDSAMYLCASSFQGSTGELFFGEGSRLTVL.

The rearrangement links TRBV11-1 to TRBJ2-7; D perhaps matches TRBD2 (5 bases). The V end lost 5 bases, the J end lost 3 bases, and 17 bases lay between the germline ends. Germline V CDR1 and CDR2: SGHAT, FQDESV (reference sequence). The CDR3 has 15 residues. CDR3 nucleotide sequence: TGTGCCAGCAGCCCCCACCCCGGGCGGGTCTACGAGCAGTACTTC. Translation gives CASSPHPGRVYEQYF.

This clone has only a few counts. The rearrangement joins TRBV28 to TRBJ2-1; maybe TRBD1 (5 bases). This CDR3 region has 13 residues. The V gene lost 6 bases and the J gene lost 6 bases, with 12 bases spanning the gap. The germline V gene has CDR1 MDHEN and CDR2 SYDVKM. This chain's CDR3 is CASSTLRGNEQFF. CDR3 nucleotide sequence: TGTGCCAGCAGCACGTTAAGGGGCAATGAGCAGTTCTTC.

The gene calls are TRBV18 and TRBJ2-3, with unresolved D. The CDR3 has 15 residues. V gave up 1 base and J gave up 3 bases, with 11 bases separating them. CDR1 and CDR2 (germline): KGHSH, LQKENI. The CDR3 sequence: CASSPRVAQTDTQYF. The CDR3 coding sequence is TGTGCCAGCTCACCACGAGTAGCCCAAACAGATACGCAGTATTTT.

Comment on this clone: This CDR3 is also generated by other DNA sequences in the sample. The V gene is TRBV19, the J gene TRBJ1-2, with a tentative D call TRBD1 (6 bases). V was trimmed by 5 bases and J by 5 bases, leaving 9 bases between them. CDR3 size: 12 residues. The germline V gene encodes CDR1 LNHDA and CDR2 SQIVND (reference sequence). DNA for the CDR3: TGTGCCAGTAGTCGGCAGGGGTATGGCTACACCTTC. Translated, it gives CASSRQGYGYTF.

The V and J genes are TRBV18 and TRBJ1-3; D possibly corresponds to TRBD1 (6 bases). V lost 2 bases, J lost 2 bases, and 13 bases lay in between. The germline CDR1 and CDR2 sequences are KGHSH and LQKENI. The CDR3 consists of 16 residues. CDR3 DNA: TGTGCCAGCTCACCAGGTCAGGGGAAGCCTGGAAACACCATATATTTT. It is translated as CASSPGQGKPGNTIYF.

The chain combines TRBV4-1 with TRBJ2-7, with 12 bases fitting TRBD1. CDR3 length: 15 amino acids. The trim removed 4 bases at V and 3 bases at J, leaving 4 bases unmatched. Germline CDR1 and CDR2: MGHRA and YSYEKL. For the CDR3, the DNA is TGCGCCAGCAGCCTTGGGACAGGGGGCTTCTACGAGCAGTACTTC. It codes for CASSLGTGGFYEQYF.

The rearrangement uses TRBV9 and TRBJ1-2, with D possibly matching TRBD1 (6 bases). The germline CDR1 and CDR2 sequences are SGDLS and YYNGEE. The length of the CDR3 is 16 residues. V gave up 3 bases and J gave up 3 bases, with 18 bases separating them. DNA of the CDR3: TGTGCCAGCAGCGGGAACGGACAGTTCCTTTACTATGGCTACACCTTC. This codes for CASSGNGQFLYYGYTF.

The rearrangement uses TRBV4-1 and TRBJ2-3; 8 nucleotides match TRBD1. The germline V gene encodes CDR1 MGHRA and CDR2 YSYEKL. CDR3 length equals 18 residues. Unmatched junction bases numbered 11, after V lost 1 base and J lost 2 bases. The CDR3: CASSQVGTGWGITDTQYF. CDR3 DNA: TGCGCCAGCAGCCAAGTCGGGACAGGATGGGGCATCACAGATACGCAGTATTTT.

V gene TRBV11-2 combines with J gene TRBJ1-6, with D tentatively TRBD1 (5 bases). CDR3 length: 15 amino acids. V shed 1 base and J shed 8 bases, with 12 bases lying between them. CDR1 SGHAT and CDR2 FQNNGV come from the germline V gene. The CDR3 sequence is CASSLGQTSHSPLHF. The CDR3, as DNA: TGTGCCAGCAGCTTAGGACAGACCTCGCATTCACCCCTCCACTTT. The whole variable domain, remainder taken from reference TRBV11-2 and TRBJ1-6, is EAGVAQSPRYKIIEKRQSVAFWCNPISGHATLYWYQQILGQGPKLLIQFQNNGVVDDSQLPKDRFSAERLKGVDSTLKIQPAKLEDSAVYLCASSLGQTSHSPLHFGNGTRLTVT.

The chain links TRBV5-1 to TRBJ2-7; 7 nucleotides match TRBD1. Trimming removed 6 bases from V and 1 base from J; junction bases left unmatched: 7. This CDR3 is 14 amino acids long. The germline CDR1 and CDR2 sequences are SGHRS and YFSETQ. The CDR3 sequence is CASTTGAGSYEQYF. CDR3 in DNA: TGCGCCAGCACAACAGGGGCGGGTTCCTACGAGCAGTACTTC.

This clone was seen a single time. V and J are TRBV7-9 and TRBJ1-2; 9 nucleotides line up with TRBD1. This CDR3 comprises 16 residues. The ends lost 2 bases at V and 3 bases at J; junction bases unmatched: 7. CDR1 is SEHNR and CDR2 is FQNEAQ in the germline V gene (reference sequence). The CDR3: CASSLPRTGEDYGYTF. The CDR3 DNA reads TGTGCCAGCAGCTTACCAAGGACAGGGGAGGACTATGGCTACACCTTC.